The T cell receptor beta chain under discussion was sequenced for a study of CD8 T cells in Susac syndrome. The germline V and J ends were trimmed by 8 bases and 7 bases, with 12 bases remaining between them. CDR1 and CDR2 from the germline V gene are MGHDK and SYGVNS. This CDR3 has 12 residues. Random hexamers primed reverse transcription of about 0.5 to 1 ug RNA. It was immunoSEQ multiplex PCR that amplified TCR beta CDR3 across 54 Vbeta and 13 Jbeta. TCRdb ran MiXCR on the immunoSEQ multiplex PCR reads and lists one entry per CDR3 protein. The sample has under 200,000 distinct CDR3 sequences; around 90% are singletons.

The sample consisted of CD4+ T cells from PBMCs. The rearrangement uses TRBV25-1 and TRBJ2-1; D might be TRBD2 (5 bases). The origin of this receptor is a human donor with Susac syndrome. Written as DNA, the CDR3 is TGTGCCAGCGGCCAGCCGGGGAATGAGCAGTTCTTC. Residues: CASGQPGNEQFF. Drawing the rest from reference TRBV25-1 and TRBJ2-1, the complete variable domain is EADIYQTPRYLVIGTGKKITLECSQTMGHDKMYWYQQDPGMELHLIHYSYGVNSTEKGDLSSESTVSRIRTEHFPLTLESARPSHTSQYLCASGQPGNEQFFGPGTRLTVL.